This T cell receptor beta chain derives from a study of T cell repertoires in cytomegalovirus infection (dated by TCRdb to the late 2010s). In the study overall: Because public TCR beta signatures pointed to carriage of CMV infection together with the matching HLA type, the HLA type of each donor mattered for the analysis. On the study overall, not on this receptor specifically: The ex vivo response was dominated by HLA-C-restricted CMV-specific TCR beta clonotypes, which also provided the single most frequent clonotype in two of eight donors. In both this cohort and an independent cohort of 352 donors, the cumulative frequency of public TCR beta family members distinguished carriers of CMV infection plus the relevant HLA type.

This clonotype has more than one count but fewer than ten. Its antigen is unknown. No clone much larger than this one lies a single base away; base qualities are absent. Sequencing instrument: Illumina HiSeq 1500. TCRdb took the public reads, trimmed them with fastp at Q25, ran MiXCR for clone calling and kept in-frame beta chains. Rows merge per CDR3 protein into single entries with the most common DNA and genes. In this sample the table shows more than 150,000 distinct CDR3 sequences, approximately 19% of which occur a single time. Approximately 3% of the sample is taken by the ten largest. From cysteine to phenylalanine, the CDR3 is 16 amino acids long. Only the CDR3 portion is preserved as DNA: 48 bases, with reading frame beginning at the first base. V gives up 2 bases and J gives up 5 bases, and the segment between their germline ends measures 18 bases. CDR1 SNHLY and CDR2 FYNNEI are derived from the germline V gene.

This clonotype was obtained from a human donor in good health (CMV status not recorded). Some clones in this sample may be carry-over from other donors' samples. Sequencing was carried out using PBMCs. The sequence links TRBV2 to TRBJ1-2, with a tentative D gene TRBD1 over 6 matching bases. The CDR3 sequence is CASSERGRSPFYGYTF. The sequenced DNA: TGTGCCAGCAGTGAACGGGGGCGAAGTCCGTTTTATGGCTACACCTTC.